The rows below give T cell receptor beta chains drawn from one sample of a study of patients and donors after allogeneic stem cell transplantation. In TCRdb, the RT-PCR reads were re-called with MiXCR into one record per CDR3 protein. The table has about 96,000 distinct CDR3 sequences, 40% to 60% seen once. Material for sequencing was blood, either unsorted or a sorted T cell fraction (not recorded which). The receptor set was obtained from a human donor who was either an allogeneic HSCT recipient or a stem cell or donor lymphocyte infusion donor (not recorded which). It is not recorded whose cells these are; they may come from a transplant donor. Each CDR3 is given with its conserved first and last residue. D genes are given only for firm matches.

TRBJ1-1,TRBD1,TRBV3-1,CASSRTGGTEAFF
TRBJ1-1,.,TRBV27,CASISGWGAFF
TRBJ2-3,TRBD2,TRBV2,CASSVIAGDTDTQYF
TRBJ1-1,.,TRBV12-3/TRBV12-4,CASSKTGLNTEAFF
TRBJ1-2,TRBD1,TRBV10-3,CAISERDRANYGYTF
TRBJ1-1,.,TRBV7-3,CASSLSRDSNEAFF
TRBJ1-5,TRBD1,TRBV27,CASSFSTTGAGNQPQHF
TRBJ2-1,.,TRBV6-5,CASSYRRANNEQFF
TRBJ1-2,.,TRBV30,CAWSTNYGYTF
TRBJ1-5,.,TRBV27,CASRSSGAGEQPQHF
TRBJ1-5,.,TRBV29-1,CSVGGTGNQPQHF
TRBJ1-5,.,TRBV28,CASTGVEAQHF
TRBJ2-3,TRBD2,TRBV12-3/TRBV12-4,CASSDPGTSILDTQYF
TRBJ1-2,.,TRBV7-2,CASSPGPNTSGYTF
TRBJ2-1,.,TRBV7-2,CASRFYVGEVYNEQFF
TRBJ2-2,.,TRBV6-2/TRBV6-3,CASRIRDTYTGELFF
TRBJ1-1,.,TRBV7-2,CASSLVLVGGTEAFF
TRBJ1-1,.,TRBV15,CATQNMFSVNTEAFF
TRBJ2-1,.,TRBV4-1,CASTPVTEPAGNEQFF
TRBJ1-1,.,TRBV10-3,CAIKVTGSNTEAFF
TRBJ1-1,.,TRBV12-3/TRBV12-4,CASSLIRPANTEAFF
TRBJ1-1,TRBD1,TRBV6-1,CASSEEQGVYTEAFF
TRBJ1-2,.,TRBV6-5,CASSYSIVMRRGGYTF
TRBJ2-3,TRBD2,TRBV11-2,CASSLDRLVGGDTQYF
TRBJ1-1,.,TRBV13,CASSPSLNTEAFF
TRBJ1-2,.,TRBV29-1,CSVHRDYGYTF
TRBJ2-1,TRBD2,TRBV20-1,CSARRGRVPYNEQFF
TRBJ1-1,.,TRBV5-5,CASSKDRRGTEAFF
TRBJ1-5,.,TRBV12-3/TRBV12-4,CASSSNPVGQPQHF
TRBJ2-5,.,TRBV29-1,CSAVAANQETQYF
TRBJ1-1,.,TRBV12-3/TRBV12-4,CASSFSDMNTEAFF